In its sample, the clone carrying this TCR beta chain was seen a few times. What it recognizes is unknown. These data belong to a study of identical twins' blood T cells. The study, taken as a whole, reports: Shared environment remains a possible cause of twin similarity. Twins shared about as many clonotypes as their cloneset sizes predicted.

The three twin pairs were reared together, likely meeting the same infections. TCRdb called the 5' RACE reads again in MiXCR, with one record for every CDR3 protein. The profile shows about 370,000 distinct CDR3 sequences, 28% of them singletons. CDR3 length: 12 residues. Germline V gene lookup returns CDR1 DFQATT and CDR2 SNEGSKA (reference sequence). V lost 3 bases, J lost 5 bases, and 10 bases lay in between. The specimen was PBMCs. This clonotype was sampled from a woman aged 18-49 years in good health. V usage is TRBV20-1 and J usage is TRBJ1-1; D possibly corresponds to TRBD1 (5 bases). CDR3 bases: TGCAGTGCTAGTATGGGGCGGACTGAAGCTTTCTTT. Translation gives CSASMGRTEAFF.